The 7 T cell receptor beta chains below all came from one sample that was sequenced in a study of control samples from healthy donors and cancer patients. Measured with immunoSEQ multiplex PCR; TCRdb has only the in-frame clones, and not every one. The data contain roughly 150,000 clones, about 86% of them singletons. Input material: blood. These receptors all stem from a young man in good health.

This chain uses TRBV24-1 with TRBJ2-3; 10 nucleotides line up with TRBD2. The CDR3 has 19 residues. Germline assignment: CDR1 KGHDR and CDR2 SFDVKD. Trimming at V came to 0 bases and at J to 2 bases, leaving 10 bases not matched to a gene. CDR3 nucleotide sequence: TGTGCCACCAGTGATTTGCCAAGGACTAGCGGTTTTCTCACAGATACGCAGTATTTT. Its translation is CATSDLPRTSGFLTDTQYF.

The rearrangement uses TRBV6-6 and TRBJ1-4, with D possibly matching TRBD1 (5 bases). The CDR3 has 14 residues. With 6 bases removed from V and 8 bases from J, the gap between germline ends came to 16 bases. Germline CDR1 and CDR2: MNHNY and SVGAGI (reference sequence). The CDR3 sequence: CASRPYTGGEKLFF. CDR3 in DNA: TGTGCCAGCAGACCTTATACAGGCGGCGAAAAACTGTTTTTT.

This chain uses TRBV6-1 with TRBJ2-3; D unresolved. The V gene lost 2 bases and the J gene lost 4 bases, with 10 bases spanning the gap. This CDR3 is 14 amino acids long. Germline-derived CDR1 and CDR2 are MNHNS and SASEGT. The CDR3 bases are TGTGCCAGCAGTGAAAATGGAGTTTCAGATACGCAGTATTTT. This encodes CASSENGVSDTQYF.

V and J are TRBV7-2 and TRBJ2-3; 14 nucleotides align to TRBD2. The germline CDR1 and CDR2 sequences are SGHTA and FQGNSA. This CDR3 has 18 residues. Losses at the gene ends were 2 bases for V and 0 bases for J; bases not matched to a gene: 4. CDR3 coding DNA: TGTGCCAGCAGCTTATCGGGGACTAGCGGGGGCAGCACAGATACGCAGTATTTT. Protein sequence: CASSLSGTSGGSTDTQYF.

This sequence joins TRBV7-2 and TRBJ1-6; maybe TRBD1 (6 bases). Trimming cost V 4 bases and J 9 bases, with 13 bases left between them. Looked up from germline, CDR1 is SGHTA and CDR2 is FQGNSA. The CDR3 contains 14 residues. The CDR3 loop is CASSWLQGASPLHF. CDR3 DNA: TGTGCCAGCAGCTGGTTACAGGGAGCTTCACCCCTCCACTTT.

This chain links TRBV28 with TRBJ2-7, with 10 bases lining up with TRBD1. Losses at the gene ends were 8 bases for V and 4 bases for J; bases not matched to a gene: 14. Germline V lookup: CDR1 MDHEN, CDR2 SYDVKM. The CDR3 contains 16 residues. The CDR3 region is CASSPILRQGAYEQYF. The DNA of the CDR3 is TGTGCCAGCTCCCCAATTCTACGACAGGGGGCGTACGAGCAGTACTTC.

This clone was counted a few times. V is TRBV2 and J is TRBJ2-3; the D call may be TRBD1 or TRBD2 (5 bases each). V lost 7 bases and J lost 4, with 15 bases in between. Germline loops: CDR1 SNHLY, CDR2 FYNNEI. The CDR3 is 14 amino acids. CDR3 protein: CASTLMGVADTQYF. CDR3 in DNA: TGTGCCAGCACCCTAATGGGGGTGGCAGATACGCAGTATTTT.